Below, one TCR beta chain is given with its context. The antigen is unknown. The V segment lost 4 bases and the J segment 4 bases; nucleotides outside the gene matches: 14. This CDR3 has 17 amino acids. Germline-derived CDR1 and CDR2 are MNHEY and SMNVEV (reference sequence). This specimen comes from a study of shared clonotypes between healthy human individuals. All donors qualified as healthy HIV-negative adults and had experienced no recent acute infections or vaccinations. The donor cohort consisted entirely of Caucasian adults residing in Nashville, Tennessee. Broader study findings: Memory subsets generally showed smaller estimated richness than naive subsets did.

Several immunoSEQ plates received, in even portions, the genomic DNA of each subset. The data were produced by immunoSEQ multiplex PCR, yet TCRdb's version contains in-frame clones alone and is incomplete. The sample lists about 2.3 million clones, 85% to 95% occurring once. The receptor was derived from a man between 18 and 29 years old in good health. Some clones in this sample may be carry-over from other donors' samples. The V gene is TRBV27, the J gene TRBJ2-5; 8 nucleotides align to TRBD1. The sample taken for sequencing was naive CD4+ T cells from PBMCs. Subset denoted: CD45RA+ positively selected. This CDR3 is CASSSTTLTGGSETQYF. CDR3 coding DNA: TGTGCCAGCAGTTCGACTACCCTAACAGGGGGTTCAGAGACCCAGTACTTC.